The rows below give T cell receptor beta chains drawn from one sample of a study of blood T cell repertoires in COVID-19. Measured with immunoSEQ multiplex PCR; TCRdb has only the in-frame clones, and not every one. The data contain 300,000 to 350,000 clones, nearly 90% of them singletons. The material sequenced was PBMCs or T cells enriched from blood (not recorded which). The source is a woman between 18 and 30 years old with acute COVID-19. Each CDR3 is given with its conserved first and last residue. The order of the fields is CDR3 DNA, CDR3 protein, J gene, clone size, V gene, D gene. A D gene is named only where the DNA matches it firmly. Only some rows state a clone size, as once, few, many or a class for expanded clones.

TGTGCCAGCAGTCCTAGACTAGCGGGAGGCTACGAGCAGTACTTC,CASSPRLAGGYEQYF,TRBJ2-7,many,TRBV27,TRBD2
TGCGCCAGCAGCCTAACTCAGGGGGCAGGTACTGAAGCTTTCTTT,CASSLTQGAGTEAFF,TRBJ1-1,NA,TRBV5-1,TRBD1
TGCGCCAGCAGCGGGGGGGTACTCGGCGGATTCAAAGAAGAGACCCAGTACTTC,CASSGGVLGGFKEETQYF,TRBJ2-5,NA,TRBV5-1,TRBD2
TGTGCCAGCAGAAGTCCGGGACTAGCGCCCTACGAGCAGTACTTC,CASRSPGLAPYEQYF,TRBJ2-7,NA,TRBV6-5,TRBD2
TGTGCCAGCACCCTGAGAGGGATGTGGACCCAAGAGACCCAGTACTTC,CASTLRGMWTQETQYF,TRBJ2-5,NA,TRBV28,NA
TGTGCCAGCGAATCACATGAAGCTTTCTTT,CASESHEAFF,TRBJ1-1,few,TRBV28,NA
TGTGCCAGCAGTTCTCAGGAAGGTTACAGGTACAATGAGCAGTTCTTC,CASSSQEGYRYNEQFF,TRBJ2-1,NA,TRBV28,NA
TGTGCCAGCAGCTCCGGGACTAGCGGGGTTTGG,CASSSGTSGVW,TRBJ2-3,NA,TRBV2,TRBD2
TGTGCCACGGAACAGGGCTGGAACTATGGCTACACCTTC,CATEQGWNYGYTF,TRBJ1-2,once,TRBV28,NA
TGTGCCAGCAGCTTAGAACAGGGGGTCGGCACCGGGGAGCTGTTTTTT,CASSLEQGVGTGELFF,TRBJ2-2,once,TRBV11-3,TRBD1
TGTGCCAGCACCCGGGAGGGCTATGGCTACACCTTC,CASTREGYGYTF,TRBJ1-2,NA,TRBV5-4,NA
TGTGCCAGCAGTCCACAGGGGCAGGGGCAGCCCCAGCATTTT,CASSPQGQGQPQHF,TRBJ1-5,NA,TRBV2,TRBD1
TGCGCCAGCAGCTTGCAGGGAACCCTATATAATTCACCCCTCCACTTT,CASSLQGTLYNSPLHF,TRBJ1-6,NA,TRBV5-1,NA
TGCGCCAGCAGCTTACAGGGGGCAAACACTGAAGCTTTCTTT,CASSLQGANTEAFF,TRBJ1-1,NA,TRBV5-1,TRBD1
TGCGCCAGCAGCCTCATGACAGGGGGCAATCAGCCCCAGCATTTT,CASSLMTGGNQPQHF,TRBJ1-5,NA,TRBV5-1,TRBD1
TGTGCCAGCAGTTACATGGGAGCCAATCAGCCCCAGCATTTT,CASSYMGANQPQHF,TRBJ1-5,NA,TRBV6-5,NA
TGTGCCAGCAGCCACGGGAGTTCAAATTCACCCCTCCACTTT,CASSHGSSNSPLHF,TRBJ1-6,NA,TRBV5-4,NA
TGTGCCAGCAGCGTTACGGGACAGATCACATCAACTAATGAAAAACTGTTTTTT,CASSVTGQITSTNEKLFF,TRBJ1-4,few,TRBV9,TRBD1
TGTGCCAGCAGTCCGGACAGGGGATCACCCCTCCACTTT,CASSPDRGSPLHF,TRBJ1-6,NA,TRBV27,TRBD1
TGTGCCAGCAGCTTCGCCGGGACAGTGAACACTGAAGCTTTCTTT,CASSFAGTVNTEAFF,TRBJ1-1,NA,TRBV28,TRBD1
TGTGCCAGCAGTTTATCCGGACTAGCGGGATTCGAGCAGTTCTTC,CASSLSGLAGFEQFF,TRBJ2-1,NA,TRBV28,TRBD2
TGTGCCAGCAGCAATGTCCAGGGCACTGAAGCTTTCTTT,CASSNVQGTEAFF,TRBJ1-1,NA,TRBV7-6,NA
TGTGCCAGCCGGGACAGAGGAGAGACCCAGTACTTC,CASRDRGETQYF,TRBJ2-5,NA,TRBV6-5,TRBD1
TGTGCCAGTAGTATGCGGACTAGCGGGAGTCAAAACACAGATACGCAGTATTTT,CASSMRTSGSQNTDTQYF,TRBJ2-3,NA,TRBV19,TRBD2
TGTGCCAGCAGCCAGGGAACGCAAACCAAGCCTAAAGGGACTAGCGGGAGTTGGGCCTACGAGCAGTACTTC,CASSQGTQTKPKGTSGSWAYEQYF,TRBJ2-7,NA,TRBV3-1/TRBV3-2,TRBD2
TGTGCCAGCAGTCCCGCCAGTGGCCCTGAAAAACTGTTTTTT,CASSPASGPEKLFF,TRBJ1-4,NA,TRBV27,NA
TGTGCCAGCAGCTTAGCGTTCGGGACTCCGGGGCAGTACTTC,CASSLAFGTPGQYF,TRBJ2-7,NA,TRBV7-2,NA
TGTGCCAGCAGCCAGACACTAGCCAAAAACATTCAGTACTTC,CASSQTLAKNIQYF,TRBJ2-4,NA,TRBV7-2,NA
TGTGCCAGCCTCCTCACTGTGGGGGCGGGAGATGAGGCTGAGGGGGGGTTCAATGAGCAGTTCTTC,CASLLTVGAGDEAEGGFNEQFF,TRBJ2-1,NA,TRBV27,NA
TGTGCCAGCAGCTCCCCGCGCAGGGTCGGATACGAGCAGTACTTC,CASSSPRRVGYEQYF,TRBJ2-7,NA,TRBV7-3,NA
TGTGCCAGCAGTTTACCTAGCGGGTGGAGCGACCCATACGAGCAGTACTTC,CASSLPSGWSDPYEQYF,TRBJ2-7,NA,TRBV27,TRBD2